This TCR beta chain was sequenced for a study of blood T cell repertoires in COVID-19. Background on the study: Sample material is recorded as cDNA or gDNA derived from T cells, B-cell-depleted T cells, or PBMCs.

Germline V gene lookup returns CDR1 MNHEY and CDR2 SMNVEV (reference sequence). The CDR3 runs to 15 residues. With 5 bases clipped from V and 9 bases from J, the junction kept 10 bases outside the gene matches. The cohort comprised adults aged 18 to 89 years residing in approximately 25 US areas. Participants' reported clinical history set cohort assignment. Method: immunoSEQ multiplex PCR; TCRdb's copy keeps in-frame clones and lacks some. The sample yields some 190,000 clones, 75% to 85% seen once. The V gene is TRBV27, the J gene TRBJ2-4; 10 bases line up with TRBD2. The source is a man in his thirties or forties with acute COVID-19. Sequencing input: PBMCs or T cells enriched from blood (not recorded which). This CDR3 reads CASSVSGGAQGIQYF. The CDR3 DNA follows: TGTGCCAGCAGTGTCAGCGGGGGGGCTCAGGGCATTCAGTACTTC.